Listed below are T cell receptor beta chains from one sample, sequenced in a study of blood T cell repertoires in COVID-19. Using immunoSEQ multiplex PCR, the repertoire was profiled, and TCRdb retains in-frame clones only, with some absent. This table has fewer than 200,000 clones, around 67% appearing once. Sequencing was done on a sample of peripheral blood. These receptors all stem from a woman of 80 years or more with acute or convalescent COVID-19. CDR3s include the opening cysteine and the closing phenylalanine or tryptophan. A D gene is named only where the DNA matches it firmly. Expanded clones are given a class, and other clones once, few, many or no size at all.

TGTGCCAGTAGTATAGATGGGCCAGGGGCAGATACGCAGTATTTT,CASSIDGPGADTQYF,TRBV19,TRBJ2-3,NA,once
TGTGCTAGTGGTTTGTGTCGGGTTTCAAGCTACGAGCAGTACTTC,CASGLCRVSSYEQYF,TRBV12-5,TRBJ2-7,NA,NA
TGCGCCAGCAGCCAAGAGCTAGGCAACTATGGCTACACCTTC,CASSQELGNYGYTF,TRBV4-3,TRBJ1-2,NA,once
TGTGCCAGCAGTGATAAAAGGAGCTCTGGGGCCAACGTCCTGACTTTC,CASSDKRSSGANVLTF,TRBV6-1,TRBJ2-6,NA,NA
TGTGCCAGCCGCCGGAAGGGGCCCTCCTACGAGCAGTACTTC,CASRRKGPSYEQYF,TRBV28,TRBJ2-7,NA,NA
TGTGCCAGCAGTTGGAGGGGGCTGTCGGAAGCTTTCTTT,CASSWRGLSEAFF,TRBV12-3/TRBV12-4,TRBJ1-1,TRBD1,NA
TGCGCCAGCAGCTTGGACAGCTCCTACAATGAGCAGTTCTTC,CASSLDSSYNEQFF,TRBV5-1,TRBJ2-1,NA,NA
TGTGCCAGCAGTGAATACGGGGGCGGGGGACCCCAGCATTTT,CASSEYGGGGPQHF,TRBV25-1,TRBJ1-5,NA,NA
TGCGCCAGCAGCCAAGCAGACAGGGGGGACGTAGATACGCAGTATTTT,CASSQADRGDVDTQYF,TRBV4-1,TRBJ2-3,TRBD1,NA
TGCGCCAGCAGCTCAGCGCGGCCACAAGAGACCCAGTACTTC,CASSSARPQETQYF,TRBV5-1,TRBJ2-5,NA,NA
TGTGCCAGTAGTGGACAGGAGAACACTGAAGCTTTCTTT,CASSGQENTEAFF,TRBV19,TRBJ1-1,TRBD1,NA
TGCAGCGTTGGTTCAACCGGGACAACGAACACTGAAGCTTTCTTT,CSVGSTGTTNTEAFF,TRBV29-1,TRBJ1-1,NA,NA
TGTGCCAGCACCCTCAGGGCGGACACTGAAGCTTTCTTT,CASTLRADTEAFF,TRBV6-6,TRBJ1-1,NA,NA
TGTGCCAGCAGCTTAGCGGCAATGTATAGCAATCAGCCCCAGCATTTT,CASSLAAMYSNQPQHF,TRBV7-2,TRBJ1-5,NA,NA
TGTGCCAGCAGTTCCTCGGAGGCGGGGTACTATGGCTACACCTTC,CASSSSEAGYYGYTF,TRBV6-5,TRBJ1-2,NA,NA
TGTGCCAGCAACAGGGGGCGTTGGGAGAATGAGCAGTTCTTC,CASNRGRWENEQFF,TRBV2,TRBJ2-1,TRBD1,NA
TGTGCCAGCAGCCGTGAGGGCTATGGCTACACCTTC,CASSREGYGYTF,TRBV3-1/TRBV3-2,TRBJ1-2,NA,NA
TGTGCCAGCAGTCGGACTAGCGGGAGGGTTGATGAGCAGTTCTTC,CASSRTSGRVDEQFF,TRBV6-2/TRBV6-3,TRBJ2-1,TRBD2,NA
TGTGCCAGCAGCACCGGGACAAACACCTACGAGCAGTACTTC,CASSTGTNTYEQYF,TRBV7-8,TRBJ2-7,NA,NA
TGTGCCAGCAGTTGGGGGGTGAGTAATGAGCAGTTCTTC,CASSWGVSNEQFF,TRBV27,TRBJ2-1,NA,NA
TGTGCCAGTACCCCGGCGGGATACCAAGAGACTCAGTACTTC,CASTPAGYQETQYF,TRBV19,TRBJ2-5,NA,NA
TGTGCCAGCAGTCCCGCCAGGGGTTATAATTCACCCCTCCACTTT,CASSPARGYNSPLHF,TRBV28,TRBJ1-6,NA,NA